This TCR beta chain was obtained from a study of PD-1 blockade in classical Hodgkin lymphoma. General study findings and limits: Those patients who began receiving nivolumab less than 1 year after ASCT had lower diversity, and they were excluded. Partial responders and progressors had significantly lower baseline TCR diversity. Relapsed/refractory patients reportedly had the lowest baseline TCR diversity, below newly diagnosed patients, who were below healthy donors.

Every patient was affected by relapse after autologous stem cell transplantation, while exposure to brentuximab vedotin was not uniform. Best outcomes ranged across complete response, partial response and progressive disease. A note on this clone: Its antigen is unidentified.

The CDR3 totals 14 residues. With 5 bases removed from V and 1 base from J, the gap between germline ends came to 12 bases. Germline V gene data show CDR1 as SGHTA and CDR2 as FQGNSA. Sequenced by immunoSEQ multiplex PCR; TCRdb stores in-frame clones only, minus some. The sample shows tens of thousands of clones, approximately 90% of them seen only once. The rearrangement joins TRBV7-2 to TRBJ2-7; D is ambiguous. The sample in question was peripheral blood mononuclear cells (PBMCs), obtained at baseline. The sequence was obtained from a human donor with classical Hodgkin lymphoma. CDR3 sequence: CASSPYTDSYEQYF. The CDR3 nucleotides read TGTGCCAGCAGCCCCTACACGGATTCCTACGAGCAGTACTTC.